The sequence of this T cell receptor beta chain was determined in a study of T cells in Graves' hyperthyroidism and ophthalmopathy. The overall study: Before treatment of any kind, peripheral blood was taken at initial diagnosis. Study-level points and caveats: Model predictions of ophthalmopathy came a median 6.5 months before onset.

Inclusion characteristics of ophthalmopathy patients comprised a Clinical Activity Score of at least 3, a NOSPECS grade of at least 4, and duration under 3 months. Uncontrolled infection, other autoimmune disease, pregnancy or lactation led to exclusion. In regard to this clonotype: The antigen is not known.

TCR beta CDR3 sequences were amplified from RNA transcripts. With the HTBI primer set, the TCR CDR3 went through a first round of RT-PCR. MiXCR was run by TCRdb on the multiplex PCR reads, yielding one entry per CDR3 protein. The table lists hundreds of thousands of distinct CDR3 sequences, 15% to 20% of them singletons. Germline CDR1 is LGHNA and CDR2 is YSLEER. Trimming took 0 bases from V and 0 from J; bases not matched to a gene: 13. CDR3 length equals 19 residues. The genes are TRBV4-3 and TRBJ2-5; 7 positions agree with TRBD2. The receptor was isolated from a middle-aged man with Graves' ophthalmopathy. The sample comprised blood. The CDR3 spells CASSQDRLFSGPNQETQYF. For the CDR3, the DNA is TGCGCCAGCAGCCAAGATCGACTTTTTAGCGGGCCGAACCAAGAGACCCAGTACTTC.